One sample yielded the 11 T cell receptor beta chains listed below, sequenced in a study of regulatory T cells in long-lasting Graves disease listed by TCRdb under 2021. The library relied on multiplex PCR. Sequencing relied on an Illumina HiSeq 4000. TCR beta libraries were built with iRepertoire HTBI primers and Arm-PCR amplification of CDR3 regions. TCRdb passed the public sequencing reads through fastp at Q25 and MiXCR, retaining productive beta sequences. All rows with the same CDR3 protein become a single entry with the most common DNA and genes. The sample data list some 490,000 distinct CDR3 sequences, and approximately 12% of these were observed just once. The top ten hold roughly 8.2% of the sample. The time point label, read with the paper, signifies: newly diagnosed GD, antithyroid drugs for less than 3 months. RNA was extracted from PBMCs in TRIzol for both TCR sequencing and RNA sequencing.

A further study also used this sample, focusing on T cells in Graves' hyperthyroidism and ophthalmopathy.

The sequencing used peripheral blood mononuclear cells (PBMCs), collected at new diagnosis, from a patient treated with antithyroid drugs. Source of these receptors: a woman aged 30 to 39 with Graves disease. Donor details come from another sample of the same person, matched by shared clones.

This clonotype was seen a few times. The CDR3 reads CATTVGGNTGELFF. DNA for the CDR3: TGTGCCACCACCGTAGGTGGGAACACCGGGGAGCTGTTTTTT. J is TRBJ2-2 and V is TRBV6-1; no clear D. Trimming pared 10 bases from V and 1 base from J, leaving 13 bases between. CDR1 is MNHNS and CDR2 is SASEGT in the germline V gene. This CDR3 has 14 amino acids.

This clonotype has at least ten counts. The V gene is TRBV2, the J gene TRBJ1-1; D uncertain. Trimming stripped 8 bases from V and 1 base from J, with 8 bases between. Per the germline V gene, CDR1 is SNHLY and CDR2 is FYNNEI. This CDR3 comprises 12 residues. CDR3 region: CASGRWNTEAFF. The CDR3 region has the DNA TGTGCCAGCGGGAGGTGGAACACTGAAGCTTTCTTT.

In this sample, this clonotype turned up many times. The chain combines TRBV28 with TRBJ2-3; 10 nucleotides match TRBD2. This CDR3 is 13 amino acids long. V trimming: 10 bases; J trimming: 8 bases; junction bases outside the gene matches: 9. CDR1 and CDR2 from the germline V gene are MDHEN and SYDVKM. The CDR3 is CATASGSYSTQYF. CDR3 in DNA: TGTGCCACTGCTAGCGGGAGTTATAGTACGCAGTATTTT.

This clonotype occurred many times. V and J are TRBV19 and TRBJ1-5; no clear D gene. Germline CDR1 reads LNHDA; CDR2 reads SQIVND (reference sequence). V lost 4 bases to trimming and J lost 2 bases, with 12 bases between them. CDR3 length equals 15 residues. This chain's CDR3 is CASSTIRLGNQPQHF. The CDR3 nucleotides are TGTGCCAGTAGTACCATCCGACTCGGCAATCAGCCCCAGCATTTT.

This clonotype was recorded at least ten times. The CDR3 protein is CASSPGTGVQRVETQYF. Written as DNA, the CDR3 is TGTGCCAGCAGCCCCGGGACAGGTGTCCAACGGGTGGAGACCCAGTACTTC. The chain combines TRBV2 with TRBJ2-5, with 8 bases matching TRBD1. Germline V CDR1 and CDR2: SNHLY, FYNNEI. The CDR3 consists of 17 residues. V was clipped by 6 bases and J by 5 bases; unmatched bases: 17.

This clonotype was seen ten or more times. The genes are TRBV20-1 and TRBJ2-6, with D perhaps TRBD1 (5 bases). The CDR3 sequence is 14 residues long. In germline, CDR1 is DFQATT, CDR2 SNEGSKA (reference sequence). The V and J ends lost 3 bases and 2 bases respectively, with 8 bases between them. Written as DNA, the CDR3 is TGCAGTGCTAGTAGGGGCCCTGGGGCCAACGTCCTGACTTTC. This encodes CSASRGPGANVLTF.

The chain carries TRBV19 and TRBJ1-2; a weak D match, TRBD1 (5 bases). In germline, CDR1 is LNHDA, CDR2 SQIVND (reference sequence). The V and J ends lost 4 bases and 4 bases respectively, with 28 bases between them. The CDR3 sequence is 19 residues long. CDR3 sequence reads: CASSTGGALGRRGIYGYTF. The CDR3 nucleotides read TGTGCCAGTAGTACTGGAGGGGCCCTGGGCCGACGAGGTATCTATGGCTACACCTTC.

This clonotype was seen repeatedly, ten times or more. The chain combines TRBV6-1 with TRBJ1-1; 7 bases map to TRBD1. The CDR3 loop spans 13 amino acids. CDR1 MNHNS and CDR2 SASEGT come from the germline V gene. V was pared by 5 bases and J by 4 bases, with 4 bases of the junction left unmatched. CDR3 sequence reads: CASSPQGFTEAFF. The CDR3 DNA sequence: TGTGCCAGCAGTCCACAGGGGTTCACTGAAGCTTTCTTT.

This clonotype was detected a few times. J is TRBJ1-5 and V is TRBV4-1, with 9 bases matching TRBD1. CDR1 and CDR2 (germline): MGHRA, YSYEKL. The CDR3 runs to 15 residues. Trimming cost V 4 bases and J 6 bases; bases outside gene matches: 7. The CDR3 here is CASSLGDRDLQPQHF. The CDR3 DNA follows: TGCGCCAGCAGCCTCGGGGACAGGGATCTTCAGCCCCAGCATTTT.

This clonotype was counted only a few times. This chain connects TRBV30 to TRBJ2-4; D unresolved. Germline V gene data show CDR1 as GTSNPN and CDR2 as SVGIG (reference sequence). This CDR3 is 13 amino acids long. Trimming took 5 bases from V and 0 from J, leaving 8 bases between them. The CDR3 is CAWADGAKNIQYF. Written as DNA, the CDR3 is TGTGCCTGGGCCGACGGAGCCAAAAACATTCAGTACTTC.

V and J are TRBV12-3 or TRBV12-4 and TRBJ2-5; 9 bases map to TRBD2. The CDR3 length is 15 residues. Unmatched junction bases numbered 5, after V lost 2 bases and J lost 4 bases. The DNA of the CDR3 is TGTGCCAGCAGTTTACGTAGCGGGAGACTAGAGACCCAGTACTTC. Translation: CASSLRSGRLETQYF.